This T cell receptor beta chain emerged from a study of cytomegalovirus exposure and HLA in healthy donors (dated by TCRdb to about 2017). Study-wide context: An earlier analysis of 587 of the donors reported approximately 300 Gb of sequence data and 117 million unique TCR beta sequences obtained from roughly 170 million T cells. Approximately 310 gigabases of sequencing data and tens of millions of unique TCR sequences were included in an early release covering 550 to 800 HLA-typed donors. Of the roughly 400 genotyped donors, more than 75% were placed in the genetic ancestry cluster associated with self-reported Caucasian donors. The study aimed to test whether cataloging public T cell receptors could reveal signatures of past pathogen exposure. The T cell repertoires of 550 to 850 subjects were profiled by immunosequencing and related to cytomegalovirus serostatus. In addition to the first cohort of 650 to 800 subjects, a separate validation cohort of 120 different subjects was used. To predict cytomegalovirus infection status, the study brought together high-throughput TCR immunosequencing, statistical association of individual TCRs with disease status, and machine learning. A later analysis re-analyzed previously published TCR beta repertoires from about 600 donors and added high-resolution HLA genotyping to study TCR occurrence patterns. The later analysis used no new phenotypic data to find candidate immune exposures, relying instead on TCR beta sequences and their occurrence across donors. An earlier analysis of approximately 500 of the donors applied high-throughput TCR beta sequencing to assess whether each TCR beta V gene segment acted as functional or pseudogenic. Donor age, sex, ethnicity and CMV serostatus were compiled together with the repertoire data. Genome-wide SNP genotypes for about 60% of the 666 donors were used in a later genetic analysis, which treated that subset as a discovery cohort. All discovery cohort repertoires had been generated using a single sequencing platform. HLA typing covered class I and class II loci at four-digit resolution. The number of typed donors differed by locus: about 620-640 for A, B, C, DRB1 and DQB1; 522 for DQA1; 600 to 610 for DPA1; and 450 to 480 for DPB1. Four or five DR-DQ haplotypes were handled as single units for association and clustering because linkage in the cohort was strong. On average, roughly 250,000 unique TCR beta nucleotide sequences were sequenced per donor among 398 genotyped donors of the cohort, with around 19% of those sequences being non-productive.

The cohort consisted of 650 to 700 healthy bone marrow donors. Cohort members were all nominally healthy when sampled, although unrecorded immune exposures were likely present. The donor tested CMV seropositive, placing the donor among the 289 seropositive members of the cohort. Each donor provided a peripheral blood sample, and peripheral blood mononuclear cells were used for TCR beta sequencing. Genomic DNA was extracted from the blood cell samples with the Qiagen DNeasy Blood Extraction Kit. As concerns this clone: Its antigen remains unidentified. The sample holds no much larger clone one base away, and base qualities are not on file.

Receptor amplification or capture employed the immunoSEQ multiplex PCR assay. A mixture of 60 forward primers for TCR Vbeta segments and 13 reverse primers for TCR Jbeta segments was used in the multiplex PCR. Amplification of the CDR3 region of rearranged TCR beta genes was performed with a multiplex PCR assay on genomic DNA. Amplified TCR beta libraries were sequenced as 87-base-pair reads on the Illumina HiSeq System. As for the authors' bioinformatics: A later analysis counted about 76 million unique TCR beta chains across the 666 repertoires, and 9.5 million to 11 million of these chains were shared by at least two donors. To remove PCR and sequencing errors, raw reads were error-corrected and collapsed into unique sequences using a nearest-neighbor algorithm that merged closely related sequences. To assign V, D and J gene segments, CDR3 sequences were aligned to IMGT reference sequences. For a sequence to be retained, at least a six-nucleotide match to both a V gene segment and a J gene segment was required. A rearrangement counted as productive if the CDR3 had no stop codons and remained in frame with V and J, and every other rearrangement counted as non-productive. CDR3 was defined by IMGT convention, running from the second conserved V-encoded cysteine to the conserved J-encoded phenylalanine. In an earlier analysis of approximately 500 of the donors, sequences lacking an unambiguous match to a single V gene segment were excluded. An earlier analysis of roughly 590 of the donors called V segments functional above 56.7% productive rearrangements and segregating when the between-donor standard deviation exceeded 5%. A statistical classification framework was built for diagnosing cytomegalovirus status from the catalog of TCR beta chain sequences. V and J gene assignment, in a later analysis, came from comparing TCR nucleotide sequences with IMGT/GENE-DB human TR gene sequences. Using the TCRdist pipeline, a later analysis assigned CDR3 sequences along with most-parsimonious VDJ recombination scenarios. In a later analysis, each TCR beta chain was defined by its CDR3 amino acid sequence together with its V-gene family, and reads lacking a unique V-gene family were excluded. A later analysis removed several hundred highly shared, low-generation-probability nucleotide sequences to deal with suspected cross-contamination and a sequencing artifact. For each public chain, a later analysis derived a clonal expansion index from normalized ranks of inferred template counts within each repertoire. In a later analysis, generation probabilities were computed with a VDJ recombination model fitted to out-of-frame rearrangements, and the resulting probabilities were checked against IGoR. A later analysis scored TCR-TCR, TCR-HLA and TCR-CMV co-occurrence with hypergeometric tests, applying a repertoire-size bias correction to TCR pairs. In a later analysis, false discovery rates were estimated by permuting HLA or CMV assignments 20 times. In a later analysis, co-occurring TCRs were grouped using DBSCAN, and TCRdist sequence similarity was added for clustering within HLA-allele-positive subsets. Repertoires with fewer than 30,000 or more than 120,000 public chains, plus five repertoires with anomalous nucleotide sharing, were excluded from co-occurrence clustering. Held by TCRdb, this immuneACCESS table contains in-frame sequences only and omits some clones. Under half of the omission traces to an unresolved V gene where checked; the cause of the rest is unknown. The V and J calls and clone size come from that table; D and trimming were worked out from the DNA. This sample gives some 91,000 clones in total; roughly nine tenths of them show up just once. The top ten hold around a tenth of the sample.

General conclusions and limits of the study: In a later analysis, TCR association rates were found to vary across HLA loci, with the most associated TCRs seen for DRB1 alleles and the fewest for HLA-C alleles. It was suggested by the authors that the approach could potentially be generalized to other disease states and immunological phenotypes. Sequencing depth was assumed to be roughly uniform across donors in the presence/absence analyses, though that assumption may not hold. Several of the top co-occurrence clusters appeared to be linked to parvovirus B19, influenza, CMV and Epstein-Barr virus, according to a later analysis. A cluster of highly shared sequence variants was judged likely to be a technical artifact of the sequencing pipeline. In a later analysis, HLA-associated TCR beta chains showed more clonal expansion and lower generation probabilities than non-associated chains that were equally common. In a later analysis, about 16,000 TCR beta sequences were associated with specific HLA alleles at a false discovery rate of 0.05. Across donors, most TCR sequences were observed very rarely, whereas some public TCRs were present in many individuals. The 87-base-pair reads could not distinguish some IMGT-functional V segments, including TRBV6-2 and TRBV6-3, so those segments were excluded. In the study, roughly 160 TCR beta chains were listed as associated with cytomegalovirus. A further reported finding was that TCR beta sequences accurately predicted the HLA-A and HLA-B alleles for most subjects in the first cohort. Linkage disequilibrium might explain the correlated functional status among segregating V segments, but an unknown experimental factor could not be excluded. A later genetic analysis associated a missense DCLRE1C variant with V-gene and J-gene trimming of TCR beta chains, and an independent cohort replicated the association. In vitro tests confirmed that a few of the cytomegalovirus-associated TCR beta chains recognize cytomegalovirus antigens. HLA typing was unavailable for some donors at each locus, so association tests used only the typed subset. When HLA alleles, especially DR and DQ, strongly co-occurred, TCR associations were difficult to assign to individual alleles. An earlier analysis of around 500 of the donors showed that most TCR beta V segments appeared in productive rearrangements either about 90% or about 30% of the time, which broadly matched IMGT annotations. The classifier was reported to diagnose cytomegalovirus status with high specificity and sensitivity in both the original and validation cohorts. CMV serostatus was the only immune exposure information available for the cohort. In a later genetic analysis, fewer N-insertions in productive TCRs were reported among donors in an Asian-associated ancestry cluster than the roughly 700-donor mean. The earlier analysis of around 600 of the donors excluded 15 to 20 rarely observed V segments, including chromosome 9 orphons, because counts were too low. Most CMV-associated TCR beta chains appeared to be HLA-restricted in a later analysis, and the HLA associations seemed to be driven largely by CMV exposure. Only TCR beta chains were sequenced in this cohort, and the absence of alpha or paired-chain data limited detectable features.

V loses 4 bases at its end and J loses 4 bases; junction bases beyond the gene matches: 8. The germline V gene encodes CDR1 MDHEN and CDR2 SYDVKM. The CDR3 contains 16 residues, cysteine and phenylalanine counted. Just CDR3 DNA is preserved here, 48 bases in frame from base 1. This sequence originates from a man between 25 and 39 years old in good health and CMV-seropositive. The source material was PBMCs. Rearrangement joined TRBV28 to TRBJ2-5, and 11 junction bases match TRBD2. The DNA is TGTGCCAGCAGTTCTTTCCGTAGCGGGGGGGGAGAGACCCAGTACTTC. Protein translation: CASSSFRSGGGETQYF.